The rows below give T cell receptor beta chains drawn from one sample of a study of T-cell reconstitution after alpha-beta-depleted transplantation in children. In TCRdb, the PCR reads were re-called with MiXCR into one record per CDR3 protein. The sample lists roughly 340,000 distinct CDR3 sequences, 15% to 20% seen once, with roughly 40% in the top ten. The source material was PBMCs, mostly from graft donor cells, sampled 360 days after TCRalphabeta/CD19-depleted stem cell transplant. The receptors originated from a male patient aged 2-9 years who had a stem cell transplant for acute lymphoblastic leukemia, so the T cells may come from the graft donor. The CDR3 runs from the conserved cysteine through the conserved F or W. Each record gives: J gene, clone size, D gene, V gene, CDR3 protein, CDR3 DNA. The D gene is left open where the match is weak. Size values are once, few and many counts, or a class for expanded clones, and some rows have none.

TRBJ2-2	few	.	TRBV12-3/TRBV12-4	CASTPPGGIPNTGELFF	TGTGCCAGCACCCCCCCTGGGGGCATACCGAACACCGGGGAGCTGTTTTTT
TRBJ2-7	.	TRBD1	TRBV28	CASMTGTATYEQYF	TGTGCCAGCATGACAGGGACGGCAACGTACGAGCAGTACTTC
TRBJ2-7	many	TRBD2	TRBV27	CASGRLAAYEQYF	TGTGCCAGCGGCCGACTAGCGGCCTACGAGCAGTACTTC
TRBJ2-1	few	TRBD2	TRBV11-2	CASSLVPGGAYNEQFF	TGTGCCAGCAGCTTAGTTCCGGGAGGGGCCTACAATGAGCAGTTCTTC
TRBJ1-2	many	.	TRBV4-3	CASSDGGYYGYTF	TGCGCCAGCAGCGACGGAGGGTACTATGGCTACACCTTC
TRBJ2-1	few	.	TRBV4-1	CASSQDLPDGSLQFF	TGCGCCAGCAGCCAAGATCTTCCCGATGGTAGCCTGCAGTTCTTC
TRBJ2-1	few	.	TRBV6-2/TRBV6-3	CATRQGLGLVSYNEQFF	TGTGCCACCCGACAGGGATTAGGACTAGTTTCCTACAATGAGCAGTTCTTC
TRBJ2-7	.	TRBD1	TRBV29-1	CSAENYDRGTYEQYF	TGCAGCGCCGAAAACTACGACAGGGGAACCTACGAGCAGTACTTC
TRBJ2-3	.	TRBD2	TRBV4-3	CASSQDSGLAGGTDTQYF	TGCGCCAGCAGCCAAGATTCGGGACTAGCGGGAGGCACAGATACGCAGTATTTT
TRBJ1-1	few	.	TRBV18	CASSPLDSQGEAFF	TGTGCCAGCTCACCATTGGACAGCCAGGGGGAAGCTTTCTTT
TRBJ2-1	few	TRBD2	TRBV7-6	CASSFSGRMAEQFF	TGTGCCAGCAGCTTTAGCGGGAGGATGGCTGAGCAGTTCTTC
TRBJ1-2	.	TRBD1	TRBV18	CASSPTLTGGYGYTF	TGTGCCAGCTCACCGACCTTGACAGGGGGCTATGGCTACACCTTC
TRBJ2-4	few	TRBD2	TRBV4-1	CASSPQILAVVKNIQYF	TGCGCCAGCAGCCCCCAGATCCTAGCGGTAGTCAAAAACATTCAGTACTTC
TRBJ2-5	.	.	TRBV6-5	CASSYDRLKLSF	TGTGCCAGCAGTTACGACAGGCTGAAACTCTCCTTC
TRBJ2-6	.	.	TRBV6-2/TRBV6-3	CASSYSIYTSWVGANVLTF	TGTGCCAGCAGTTACTCGATATACACTAGCTGGGTTGGGGCCAACGTCCTGACTTTC
TRBJ2-7	.	.	TRBV5-1	CASSPGTKRPYEQYF	TGCGCCAGCAGCCCAGGGACGAAGAGGCCCTACGAGCAGTACTTC
TRBJ2-1	.	.	TRBV4-3	CASSQAREWDNEQFF	TGCGCCAGCAGCCAAGCCCGGGAGTGGGACAATGAGCAGTTCTTC
TRBJ2-5	few	.	TRBV10-3	CAISEGIGSAQETQYF	TGTGCCATCAGTGAAGGAATAGGGTCCGCCCAAGAGACCCAGTACTTC
TRBJ2-5	many	.	TRBV6-2/TRBV6-3	CASSYSFRGLETQYF	TGTGCCAGCAGTTACTCTTTTCGGGGCTTGGAGACCCAGTACTTC
TRBJ2-5	many	TRBD2	TRBV4-3	CASSQGLWDQTQYF	TGCGCCAGCAGCCAGGGACTATGGGACCAGACCCAGTACTTC
TRBJ2-7	.	.	TRBV7-2	CASSREGPRSYEQYF	TGTGCCAGCAGCCGAGAGGGGCCTAGGTCCTACGAGCAGTACTTC
TRBJ2-5	few	TRBD1	TRBV29-1	CSAKLRRDRAQETQYF	TGCAGCGCTAAACTGAGACGGGACAGGGCTCAGGAGACCCAGTACTTC
TRBJ2-3	.	TRBD1	TRBV5-1	CASNTGASTDTQYF	TGCGCCAGCAACACAGGGGCCTCCACAGATACGCAGTATTTT
TRBJ1-1	.	.	TRBV5-1	CASSFRRSGNTEAFF	TGCGCCAGCAGCTTTCGACGTTCTGGGAACACTGAAGCTTTCTTT
TRBJ1-6	.	.	TRBV5-5	CASSLVQTGPNSPLHF	TGTGCCAGCAGCTTGGTCCAGACAGGCCCCAATTCACCCCTCCACTTT
TRBJ2-3	few	.	TRBV28	CASAEPGTNTDTQYF	TGTGCCAGCGCGGAACCGGGAACCAACACAGATACGCAGTATTTT
TRBJ2-7	few	.	TRBV28	CASSQSQGSEQYF	TGTGCCAGCAGTCAAAGTCAGGGGTCCGAGCAGTACTTC
TRBJ2-3	few	.	TRBV4-2	CASSPRNPLTDTQYF	TGTGCCAGCAGCCCCCGAAACCCCCTCACAGATACGCAGTATTTT
TRBJ2-1	few	TRBD2	TRBV4-3	CASSQDVSGTKWNNEQFF	TGCGCCAGCAGCCAAGATGTTAGCGGGACTAAATGGAACAATGAGCAGTTCTTC
TRBJ2-7	many	TRBD1	TRBV12-3/TRBV12-4	CASSLGNWDRGYEQYF	TGTGCCAGCAGTCTAGGGAATTGGGACAGGGGGTACGAGCAGTACTTC
TRBJ2-2	few	TRBD2	TRBV29-1	CSVELGLAAGELFF	TGCAGCGTTGAGTTGGGACTAGCGGCCGGGGAGCTGTTTTTT
TRBJ2-3	once	TRBD1	TRBV4-2	CASRPPGQGADTQYF	TGTGCCAGCAGGCCCCCGGGACAGGGGGCAGATACGCAGTATTTT
TRBJ2-7	.	.	TRBV20-1	CSASVRVPPYEQYF	TGCAGTGCTAGCGTTCGGGTCCCCCCGTACGAGCAGTACTTC
TRBJ2-1	few	.	TRBV28	CASSEFPGDSGNEQFF	TGTGCCAGCAGTGAGTTCCCGGGAGACAGCGGCAATGAGCAGTTCTTC
TRBJ2-1	.	.	TRBV19	CASSKGTRFYNEQFF	TGTGCCAGTAGTAAAGGGACTCGCTTCTACAATGAGCAGTTCTTC
TRBJ2-3	.	TRBD2	TRBV10-2	CASSPLAGADTQYF	TGCGCCAGCAGTCCTCTAGCGGGAGCAGATACGCAGTATTTT
TRBJ1-5	.	.	TRBV4-1	CASSQVAGSSNQPQHF	TGCGCCAGCAGCCAAGTGGCTGGGTCGAGCAATCAGCCCCAGCATTTT
TRBJ2-1	.	TRBD2	TRBV20-1	CSAHTLAGGGLYNEQFF	TGCAGTGCTCACACACTAGCGGGAGGGGGATTGTACAATGAGCAGTTCTTC
TRBJ2-1	.	.	TRBV29-1	CSVEPHYNEQFF	TGCAGCGTTGAACCACACTACAATGAGCAGTTCTTC
TRBJ2-2	few	.	TRBV7-2	CASSLEPPGGLTGELFF	TGTGCCAGCAGCTTAGAGCCCCCAGGCGGTTTAACCGGGGAGCTGTTTTTT
TRBJ2-3	few	.	TRBV20-1	CSARVWTPTDTQYF	TGCAGTGCTAGAGTCTGGACACCCACAGATACGCAGTATTTT
TRBJ2-5	many	TRBD2	TRBV12-3/TRBV12-4	CASSFGAGVGETQYF	TGTGCCAGCAGTTTTGGAGCGGGAGTCGGCGAGACCCAGTACTTC
TRBJ2-7	many	.	TRBV10-3	CAIKGNGSYEQYF	TGTGCCATCAAGGGTAACGGCTCCTACGAGCAGTACTTC
TRBJ1-2	few	.	TRBV20-1	CSAPRADISYTF	TGCAGTGCTCCCCGGGCTGACATTAGCTACACCTTC
TRBJ2-7	.	.	TRBV29-1	CSVAHLDSYEQYF	TGCAGCGTTGCCCATCTGGACTCCTACGAGCAGTACTTC
TRBJ1-5	few	.	TRBV7-2	CASSWFDQPQHF	TGTGCCAGCAGCTGGTTCGATCAGCCCCAGCATTTT
TRBJ2-5	.	TRBD2	TRBV18	CASLRAGGRETQYF	TGTGCCAGCCTTCGTGCGGGAGGGCGAGAGACCCAGTACTTC
TRBJ2-2	.	TRBD1	TRBV10-3	CAISLQGANTGELFF	TGTGCCATCAGTTTACAGGGGGCGAACACCGGGGAGCTGTTTTTT
TRBJ2-7	few	.	TRBV20-1	CSARDSRASSYEQYF	TGCAGTGCTAGAGATAGTAGGGCGAGCTCCTACGAGCAGTACTTC
TRBJ2-5	.	.	TRBV28	CASSSLAGTEETQYF	TGTGCCAGCAGCTCACTAGCCGGGACAGAAGAGACCCAGTACTTC